This TCR beta chain was sequenced during a study of blood T cell repertoires in COVID-19. This clone is a singleton in its sample. The CDR3 contains 15 residues. Germline CDR1 reads SGDLS; CDR2 reads YYNGEE. V lost 2 bases and J 2 bases, leaving 11 bases between the germline ends. Participants' own reports of clinical history determined their cohort assignment. TCRdb's table, derived via immunoSEQ multiplex PCR, lists solely in-frame clones and lacks some. The sample comprises under 350,000 clones, roughly 90% of which are singletons, and 2% to 3% rests with the top ten. Sequencing was performed on PBMCs or T cells enriched from blood (not recorded which). This chain connects TRBV9 to TRBJ2-1; D possibly corresponds to TRBD2 (5 bases). This receptor was obtained from a man between 60 and 75 years old who had recovered from COVID-19. CDR3 nucleotides: TGTGCCAGCAGCGTGTCCACCGGGGCCTACAATGAGCAGTTCTTC. Its translation is CASSVSTGAYNEQFF.